Below, 23 T cell receptor beta chains from the same sample are listed, as sequenced in a study of T cell repertoires in cytomegalovirus infection. One entry per CDR3 protein results from TCRdb running MiXCR on the reads. The table records about 450,000 distinct CDR3 sequences, around 32% of them present only once. Sequenced sample: PBMCs. These receptors came from a human donor in good health (CMV status not recorded). Some clones in this sample may be carry-over from other donors' samples.

The chain uses TRBV5-1 and TRBJ1-6; no firm D call. The germline V gene encodes CDR1 SGHRS and CDR2 YFSETQ. The CDR3 covers 14 residues. Trimming took 4 bases from V and 8 from J, leaving 13 bases between them. The CDR3 DNA reads as TGCGCCAGCAGCAACGCGGGATGGGATTCACCCCTCCACTTT. Translation: CASSNAGWDSPLHF.

This clonotype was seen once. The chain links TRBV29-1 to TRBJ2-1; D remains unclear. CDR1 is SQVTM and CDR2 is ANQGSEA in the germline V gene. V was cut by 0 bases and J by 0 bases, with 9 bases left in between. The CDR3 runs 15 residues. The CDR3 region is CSVEESRSSYNEQFF. CDR3 DNA sequence: TGCAGCGTTGAAGAGAGCCGAAGCTCCTACAATGAGCAGTTCTTC.

The CDR3: CASSLEYNRNPYEQYF. DNA for the CDR3: TGTGCCAGCAGCTTAGAGTATAACAGGAATCCCTACGAGCAGTACTTC. The J gene is TRBJ2-7, the V gene TRBV7-2; D is possibly TRBD1 (5 bases). Germline V CDR1 and CDR2: SGHTA, FQGNSA. The ends were cut back, 1 base at V and 2 bases at J, with 15 bases in the middle. This CDR3 is built from 16 residues.

On this clonotype itself: Being one base from a much bigger clone, this may be a read error. The chain links TRBV10-3 to TRBJ2-1, with 8 bases identical to TRBD2. The V and J ends lost 6 bases and 3 bases, in that order; junction bases with no gene match: 7. The CDR3 runs to 15 residues. Germline loops: CDR1 ENHRY, CDR2 SYGVKD. CDR3 sequence: CAISYGLAIYNEQFF. CDR3 bases: TGTGCCATCAGCTACGGACTAGCCATCTACAATGAGCAGTTCTTC.

V is TRBV2 and J is TRBJ1-2; no clear D gene. The CDR3 runs 15 residues. V gave up 6 bases and J gave up 2 bases, with 16 bases separating them. Germline V gene sequence: CDR1 SNHLY, CDR2 FYNNEI. DNA for the CDR3: TGTGCCAGCAGGGTTTTACTGTCAACGAACTATGGCTACACCTTC. Its translation is CASRVLLSTNYGYTF.

A remark on this clonotype: One end of the junction is discordant with germline, which a read error may explain. The chain uses TRBV7-8 and TRBJ1-4; D remains unclear. CDR1 SGHVS and CDR2 FQNEAQ come from the germline V gene. CDR3 length: 15 amino acids. Here the CDR3 reads CASSLGRATNEKLSF. DNA of the CDR3: TGTGCCAGCAGCTTAGGCAGAGCAACTAATGAAAAACTGTCTTTT.

CDR3 protein: CASSLGYETASGANVLTF. The CDR3 bases are TGTGCCAGCAGCTTAGGGTACGAGACAGCCTCTGGGGCCAACGTCCTGACTTTC. The V and J genes are TRBV11-2 and TRBJ2-6; weak D call: TRBD1 (5 bases). The V end lost 1 base, the J end lost 0 bases, and 13 bases lay between the germline ends. CDR3 length: 18 residues. The germline V gene has CDR1 SGHAT and CDR2 FQNNGV.

The J gene is TRBJ1-1, the V gene TRBV5-8; 9 bases are a match to TRBD1. The J segment lost 0 bases and the V segment lost 0 bases, leaving 6 bases of the junction unmatched. This CDR3 contains 17 residues. CDR1 SGHTS and CDR2 YDEGEE come from the germline V gene. CDR3 bases: TGTGCCAGCAGCTTGGGAACAGGGGGCTACTTGAACACTGAAGCTTTCTTT. It encodes CASSLGTGGYLNTEAFF.

This clonotype was counted only a few times. The V call is TRBV6-8, the J call TRBJ2-1, with D possibly matching TRBD1 (5 bases). The CDR3 spans 13 residues. Germline CDR1 MNHGY, CDR2 SAAAGT. V was trimmed by 7 bases and J by 0 bases, leaving 7 bases between them. The CDR3 nucleotides are TGTGCCAGCACCGACAGCTCCTACAATGAGCAGTTCTTC. Translating gives CASTDSSYNEQFF.

The sample holds one count of this clonotype. V is TRBV6-1 and J is TRBJ2-1, with 14 bases that match TRBD2. V trimming: 6 bases; J trimming: 4 bases; junction bases outside the gene matches: 8. The CDR3 spans 17 residues. Germline V lookup: CDR1 MNHNS, CDR2 SASEGT. CDR3 DNA: TGTGCCAGCAGCATCGGACTAGCGGGGGGCACATACAATGAGCAGTTCTTC. This encodes CASSIGLAGGTYNEQFF.

In regard to this clonotype: At one of its ends the junction is not consistent with the germline gene, which may arise from a read error. This sequence joins TRBV7-2 and TRBJ1-6; 10 nucleotides line up with TRBD1. The CDR3 extends over 14 amino acids. The germline CDR1 and CDR2 sequences are SGHTA and FQGNSA. The CDR3 coding sequence is TGTGCCAGCAACCTCCGGGACAGGGGCTCACCCCACCCCTTT. It specifies CASNLRDRGSPHPF.

This clonotype was counted ten times or more. The chain couples TRBV4-2 to TRBJ2-5, with unresolved D. Germline V lookup: CDR1 LGHNA, CDR2 YNFKEQ. Trimming left V 0 bases short and J 2 bases short, with 16 bases between. The CDR3 has 17 amino acids. The CDR3 DNA is TGTGCCAGCAGCCAAGATCAGCCGGGTGGCAATCAAGAGACCCAGTACTTC. Its protein product is CASSQDQPGGNQETQYF.

The rearrangement joins TRBV15 to TRBJ2-6; TRBD2 aligns across 7 bases. CDR3 length: 15 residues. The germline V gene encodes CDR1 LNHNV and CDR2 YYDKDF (reference sequence). J lost 0 bases, V lost 8 bases, and 4 bases had no gene match. CDR3 residues: CATDGGSSGANVLTF. CDR3 DNA: TGTGCCACCGACGGCGGGAGCTCTGGGGCCAACGTCCTGACTTTC. Full variable domain (rest looked up from reference TRBV15 and TRBJ2-6): DAMVIQNPRYQVTQFGKPVTLSCSQTLNHNVMYWYQQKSSQAPKLLFHYYDKDFNNEADTPDNFQSRRPNTSFCFLDIRSPGLGDTAMYLCATDGGSSGANVLTFGAGSRLTVL.

In this sample, this clonotype turned up once. This may come from a read error, since a much larger clone is one base off. The rearrangement joins TRBV7-2 to TRBJ2-3; unclear D gene. Germline V gene data show CDR1 as SGHTA and CDR2 as FQGNSA. The CDR3 length is 11 residues. V lost 7 bases and J 10 bases, leaving 12 bases between the germline ends. Written as DNA, the CDR3 is TGTGCCAGCACCGGTGGTGATCCGCAGTATTTT. As protein: CASTGGDPQYF.

The chain couples TRBV19 to TRBJ1-1; 7 bases agree with TRBD1. Germline V gene lookup returns CDR1 LNHDA and CDR2 SQIVND (reference sequence). The CDR3 loop spans 14 amino acids. This CDR3 is CAELGGLMNTEAFF. The CDR3 nucleotides read TGTGCTGAACTAGGGGGCCTCATGAACACTGAAGCTTTCTTT.

The chain employs TRBV19 and TRBJ1-4; D uncertain. CDR1 and CDR2 (germline): LNHDA, SQIVND (reference sequence). Between the trimmed V and J ends, which lost 1 base and 3 bases, there was a span of 12 bases. The CDR3 covers 16 residues. The CDR3 region has the DNA TGTGCCAGTAGTATAGTACAGTTGACGGCTAATGAAAAACTGTTTTTT. Residues: CASSIVQLTANEKLFF.

The rearrangement joins TRBV7-9 to TRBJ2-2; possibly TRBD1 or TRBD2 for D (6 bases each). V gave up 5 bases and J gave up 3 bases, with 16 bases separating them. CDR3 length: 16 residues. Germline-derived CDR1 and CDR2 are SEHNR and FQNEAQ (reference sequence). This CDR3 reads CASSAGTGFYTGELFF. CDR3 coding DNA: TGTGCCAGCAGCGCGGGAACAGGGTTCTACACCGGGGAGCTGTTTTTT.

As for this clonotype: It may be a read error: a sequence one base away is much more abundant. The CDR3 does not close with the conserved phenylalanine or tryptophan, likely indicating a read error. The chain uses TRBV12-3 or TRBV12-4 and TRBJ2-3; no clear D. The CDR3 extends over 12 amino acids. Between the trimmed V and J ends, which lost 6 bases and 4 bases, there was a span of 8 bases. The CDR3: CASRNEADTQYL. The CDR3 nucleotides read TGTGCCAGCAGGAACGAGGCAGATACGCAGTATTTG.

This clonotype was observed a handful of times. This chain uses TRBV27 with TRBJ2-1; D gene ambiguous. The germline CDR1 and CDR2 sequences are MNHEY and SMNVEV (reference sequence). CDR3 size: 14 residues. Deletions cut 0 bases from V and 6 bases from J, with 9 bases between. The CDR3 sequence is CASSLSGSGNEQFF. The CDR3 nucleotides read TGTGCCAGCAGTTTATCAGGCTCGGGCAATGAGCAGTTCTTC.

This chain joins TRBV27 and TRBJ1-2; 7 nucleotides line up with TRBD1. V shed 4 bases, J shed 4 bases, and the junction held 15 bases outside the gene matches. Looked up from germline, CDR1 is MNHEY and CDR2 is SMNVEV (reference sequence). There are 17 residues in the CDR3. Here the CDR3 reads CASSSQPRVGQIYGYTF. The CDR3 nucleotides read TGTGCCAGCAGTTCACAGCCGCGGGTGGGACAGATCTATGGCTACACCTTC.

This chain joins TRBV11-2 and TRBJ2-7; 11 positions agree with TRBD1. Germline CDR1 reads SGHAT; CDR2 reads FQNNGV. J was trimmed by 3 bases and V by 1 base; bases with no gene match: 8. This CDR3 contains 17 residues. The CDR3 here is CASSLVMGTGGVYEQYF. The DNA for the CDR3 is TGTGCCAGCAGCTTAGTTATGGGGACAGGGGGTGTCTACGAGCAGTACTTC.

The CDR3 sequence is CASSDDRVPEQYF. The CDR3 region has the DNA TGTGCCAGCAGTGACGACCGGGTCCCCGAGCAGTACTTC. The rearrangement links TRBV2 to TRBJ2-7; D uncertain. Germline V gene sequence: CDR1 SNHLY, CDR2 FYNNEI. Trimming removed 3 bases from V and 6 bases from J, with 12 bases in between. The CDR3 has 13 residues. The full variable domain, its missing parts supplied by reference TRBV2 and TRBJ2-7, is EPEVTQTPSHQVTQMGQEVILRCVPISNHLYFYWYRQILGQKVEFLVSFYNNEISEKSEIFDDQFSVERPDGSNFTLKIRSTKLEDSAMYFCASSDDRVPEQYFGPGTRLTVT.

V and J are TRBV29-1 and TRBJ1-1; D gene uncertain. The CDR3 covers 14 residues. Per germline, CDR1 SQVTM and CDR2 ANQGSEA. V lost 0 bases, J lost 0 bases, and 8 bases lay in between. The CDR3, as DNA: TGCAGCGTTGAAGATCTTGACTTGAACACTGAAGCTTTCTTT. Translating it yields CSVEDLDLNTEAFF.